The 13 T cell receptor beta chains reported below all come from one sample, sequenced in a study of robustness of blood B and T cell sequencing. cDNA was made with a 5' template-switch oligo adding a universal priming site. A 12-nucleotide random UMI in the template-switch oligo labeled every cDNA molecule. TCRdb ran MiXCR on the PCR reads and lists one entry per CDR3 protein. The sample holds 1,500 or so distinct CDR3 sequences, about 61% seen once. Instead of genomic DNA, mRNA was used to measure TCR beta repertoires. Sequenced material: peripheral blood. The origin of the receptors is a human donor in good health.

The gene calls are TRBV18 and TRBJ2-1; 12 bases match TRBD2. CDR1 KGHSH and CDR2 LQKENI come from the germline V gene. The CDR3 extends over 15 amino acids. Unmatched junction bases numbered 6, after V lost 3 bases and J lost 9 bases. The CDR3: CASSPSSGGAGEQFF. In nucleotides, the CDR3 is TGTGCCAGCTCACCTTCTAGCGGGGGGGCTGGTGAGCAGTTCTTC.

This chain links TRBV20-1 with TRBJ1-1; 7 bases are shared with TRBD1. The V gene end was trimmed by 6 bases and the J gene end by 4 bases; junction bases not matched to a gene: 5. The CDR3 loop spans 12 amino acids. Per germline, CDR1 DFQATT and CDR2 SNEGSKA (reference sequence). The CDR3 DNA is TGCAGTGCCACAGGGGATGCCACTGAAGCTTTCTTT. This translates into CSATGDATEAFF.

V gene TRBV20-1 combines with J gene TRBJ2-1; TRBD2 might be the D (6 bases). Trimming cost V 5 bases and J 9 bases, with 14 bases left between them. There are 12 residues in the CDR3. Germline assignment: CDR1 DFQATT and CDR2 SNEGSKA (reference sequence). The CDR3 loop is CSAGGLGGEQFF. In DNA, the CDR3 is TGCAGTGCTGGGGGACTTGGAGGTGAGCAGTTCTTC.

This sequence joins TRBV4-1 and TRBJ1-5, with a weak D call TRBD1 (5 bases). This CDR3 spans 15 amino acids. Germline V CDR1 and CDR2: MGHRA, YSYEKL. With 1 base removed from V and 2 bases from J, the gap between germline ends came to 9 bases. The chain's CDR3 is CASSQAGTGNQPQHF. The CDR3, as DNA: TGCGCCAGCAGCCAAGCTGGGACGGGCAATCAGCCCCAGCATTTT.

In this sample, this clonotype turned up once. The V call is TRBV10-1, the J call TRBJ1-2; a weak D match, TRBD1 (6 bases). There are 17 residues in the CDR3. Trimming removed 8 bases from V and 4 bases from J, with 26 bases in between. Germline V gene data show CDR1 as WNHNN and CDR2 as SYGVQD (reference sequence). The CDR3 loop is CASFSPGTRGPSYGYTF. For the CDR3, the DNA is TGCGCCAGCTTTAGTCCCGGGACAAGGGGCCCTTCCTATGGCTACACCTTC.

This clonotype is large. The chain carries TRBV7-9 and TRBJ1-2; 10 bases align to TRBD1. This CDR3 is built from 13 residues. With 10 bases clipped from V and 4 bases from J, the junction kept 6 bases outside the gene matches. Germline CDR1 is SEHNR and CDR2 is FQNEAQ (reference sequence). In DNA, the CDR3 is TGTGCCATTCGGGGACAGGGGTCCTATGGCTACACCTTC. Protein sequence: CAIRGQGSYGYTF.

The CDR3 coding sequence is TGTGCCAGCAGTTACTCGAAGGGGAGTTACTATGGCTACACCTTC. Protein product: CASSYSKGSYYGYTF. The chain joins TRBV6-2 or TRBV6-3 to TRBJ1-2, with D possibly matching TRBD1 (5 bases). CDR1 MNHEY and CDR2 SVGEGT come from the germline V gene. The CDR3 totals 15 residues. Trimming left V 0 bases short and J 3 bases short, with 11 bases between.

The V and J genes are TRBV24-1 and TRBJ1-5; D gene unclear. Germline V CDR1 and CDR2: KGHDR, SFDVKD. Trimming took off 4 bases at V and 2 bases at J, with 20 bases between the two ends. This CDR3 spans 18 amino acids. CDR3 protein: CATSDCGPERICNQPQHF. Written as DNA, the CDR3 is TGTGCCACCAGTGACTGTGGACCTGAGCGGATATGCAATCAGCCCCAGCATTTT.

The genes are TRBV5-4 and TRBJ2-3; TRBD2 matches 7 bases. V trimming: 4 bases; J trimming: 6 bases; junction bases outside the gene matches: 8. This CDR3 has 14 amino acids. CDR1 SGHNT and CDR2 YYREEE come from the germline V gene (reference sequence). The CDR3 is CASSRGVGKDTQYF. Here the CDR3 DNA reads TGTGCCAGCAGCCGGGGGGTCGGTAAGGATACGCAGTATTTT. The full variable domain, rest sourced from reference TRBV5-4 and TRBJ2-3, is ETGVTQSPTHLIKTRGQQVTLRCSSQSGHNTVSWYQQALGQGPQFIFQYYREEENGRGNFPPRFSGLQFPNYSSELNVNALELDDSALYLCASSRGVGKDTQYFGPGTRLTVL.

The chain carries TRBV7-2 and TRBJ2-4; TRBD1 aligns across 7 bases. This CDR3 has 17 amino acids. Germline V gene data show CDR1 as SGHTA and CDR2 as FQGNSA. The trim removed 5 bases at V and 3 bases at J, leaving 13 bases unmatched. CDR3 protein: CASSPTPRGLDKNIQYF. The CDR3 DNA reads TGTGCCAGCAGCCCAACTCCTAGGGGGCTCGACAAAAACATTCAGTACTTC.

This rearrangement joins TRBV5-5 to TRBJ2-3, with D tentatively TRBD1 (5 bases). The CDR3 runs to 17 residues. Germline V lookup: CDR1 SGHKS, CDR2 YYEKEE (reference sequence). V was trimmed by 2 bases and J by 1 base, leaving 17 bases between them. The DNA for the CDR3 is TGTGCCAGCAGCTTCTCCCATTATAGGGGCGGCACAGATACGCAGTATTTT. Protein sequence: CASSFSHYRGGTDTQYF.

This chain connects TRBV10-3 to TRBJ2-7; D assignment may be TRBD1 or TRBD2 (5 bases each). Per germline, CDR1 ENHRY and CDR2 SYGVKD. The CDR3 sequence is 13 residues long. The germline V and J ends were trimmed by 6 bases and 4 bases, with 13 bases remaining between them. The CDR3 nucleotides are TGTGCCATCAGGGGGGATCGGAGATACGAGCAGTACTTC. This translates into CAIRGDRRYEQYF.

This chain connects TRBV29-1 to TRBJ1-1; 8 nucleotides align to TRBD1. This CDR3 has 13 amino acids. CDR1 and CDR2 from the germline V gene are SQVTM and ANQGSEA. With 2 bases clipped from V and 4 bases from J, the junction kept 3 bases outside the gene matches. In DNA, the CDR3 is TGCAGCGTTGAACCCACAGGGGGCACTGAAGCTTTCTTT. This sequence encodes CSVEPTGGTEAFF.